These 10 T cell receptor beta chains share one sample of origin, sequenced in a study of CD8+CD57+ T cells in acquired aplastic anemia. The use of genomic DNA as template underpinned the TCR beta VDJ and CDR3 profiling. TCRdb fed the reads into MiXCR, producing one record per CDR3 protein. The table has over 100,000 distinct CDR3 sequences, less than 45% seen once. The source material was sorted CD4+, CD8+, or CD8+CD57+ T cells (not recorded which) from PBMCs. These receptors all stem from a human donor in good health, serving as a control.

By share, this clonotype ranks as medium-sized. The rearrangement links TRBV29-1 to TRBJ1-2; weak D call: TRBD1 (5 bases). Germline-derived CDR1 and CDR2 are SQVTM and ANQGSEA. V was trimmed by 6 bases and J by 2 bases, leaving 13 bases between them. The CDR3 extends over 13 amino acids. CDR3 nucleotide sequence: TGCAGCGTCGGACAAGGGAACAACTATGGCTACACCTTC. Translating gives CSVGQGNNYGYTF.

Note on this clonotype: A read error may produce the germline difference seen at one junction end. The chain employs TRBV6-1 and TRBJ1-1; no definite D call. The germline V gene has CDR1 MNHNS and CDR2 SASEGT. The CDR3 runs to 11 residues. CDR3 amino acids: CASREGYAAFF. CDR3 DNA: TGTGCCAGCAGAGAAGGTTATGCGGCTTTCTTT.

The sample holds many counts of this clonotype. The V gene is TRBV5-5, the J gene TRBJ1-6, with D possibly TRBD1 on 6 matching bases. From germline, CDR1 is SGHKS and CDR2 YYEKEE (reference sequence). Trimming pared 3 bases from V and 18 bases from J, leaving 16 bases between. CDR3 length: 12 amino acids. The CDR3 region has the DNA TGTGCCAGCAGCTCGGAGGGGGGGAAAGCCCACTTT. Protein sequence: CASSSEGGKAHF.

This clonotype was counted at least ten times. DNA for the CDR3: TGTGCCAGTAGTGGCAAGGGCACCCTGAACACTGAAGCTTTCTTT. This translates into CASSGKGTLNTEAFF. The chain is built from TRBV19 and TRBJ1-1; D gene ambiguous. Trimming removed 5 bases at V and 0 bases at J, with 13 bases between. The CDR3 is 15 residues long. The germline V gene encodes CDR1 LNHDA and CDR2 SQIVND (reference sequence).

The table lists this clonotype with a few counts. DNA of the CDR3: TGTGCCTGGAGTGTAGGATTGGGGGCCACTGAAGCTTTCTTT. This encodes CAWSVGLGATEAFF. The chain joins TRBV30 to TRBJ1-1, with D possibly being TRBD1 (6 bases). Trimming cost V 0 bases and J 4 bases, with 12 bases left between them. The germline V gene encodes CDR1 GTSNPN and CDR2 SVGIG (reference sequence). The CDR3 consists of 14 residues.

The chain recombines TRBV6-4 with TRBJ1-1; 11 bases are shared with TRBD1. Germline V gene data show CDR1 as MRHNA and CDR2 as SNTAGT. The V segment lost 2 bases and the J segment 2 bases; nucleotides outside the gene matches: 13. The CDR3 loop spans 19 amino acids. CDR3 DNA sequence: TGTGCCAGCAGTGACCTCGGACAGGGGGCGTTGTGGTGCAACACTGAAGCTTTCTTT. Translating gives CASSDLGQGALWCNTEAFF.

The chain has TRBV4-1 and TRBJ2-1; 10 nucleotides align to TRBD2. The V gene's germline CDR1 is MGHRA and CDR2 YSYEKL. The CDR3 length is 15 residues. Trimming cost V 0 bases and J 9 bases; bases outside gene matches: 5. The CDR3 here is CASSQDRLAGVEQFF. In DNA, the CDR3 is TGCGCCAGCAGCCAAGATCGGCTAGCGGGGGTTGAGCAGTTCTTC.

This clonotype was detected ten times or more. The gene calls are TRBV5-1 and TRBJ2-7; 11 bases fit TRBD2. Germline V gene sequence: CDR1 SGHRS, CDR2 YFSETQ. V trimming: 7 bases; J trimming: 3 bases; junction bases outside the gene matches: 12. This CDR3 region has 16 residues. In DNA, the CDR3 is TGCGCCAGCCGCTGGTCGGGAACTAGCGGGAGCTACGAGCAGTACTTC. Translated: CASRWSGTSGSYEQYF.

Ten or more counts support this clonotype. The chain links TRBV11-2 to TRBJ1-2; TRBD1 matches 8 bases. J was trimmed by 4 bases and V by 5 bases; bases with no gene match: 9. Germline-derived CDR1 and CDR2 are SGHAT and FQNNGV. The CDR3 contains 15 residues. CDR3 nucleotide sequence: TGTGCCAGCAGCCGCACCGGGACAGGCGGCTATGGCTACACCTTC. Translating it yields CASSRTGTGGYGYTF.

This clonotype was counted many times. V is TRBV20-1 and J is TRBJ2-3, with 8 bases aligning to TRBD2. V dropped 4 bases and J dropped 3; count of bases not matched to a gene: 12. The length of the CDR3 is 16 residues. Germline V lookup: CDR1 DFQATT, CDR2 SNEGSKA (reference sequence). Here the CDR3 reads CSAINRYSGTTDTQYF. Here the CDR3 DNA reads TGCAGTGCTATTAACCGCTATAGCGGGACGACAGATACGCAGTATTTT.